This T cell receptor beta chain was identified in a study of early T cells in non-severe SARS-CoV-2 infection. Study-level information: Investigators sequenced bulk RNA drawn from unsorted whole blood, and chains remained unpaired. Study-wide findings and caveats: VDJdb matches were skewed toward anti-spike CD8 T cell responses.

The CDR3 consists of 12 residues. Per germline, CDR1 PRHDT and CDR2 FYEKMQ (reference sequence). The V end was cut by 4 bases, the J end by 5 bases, with 8 bases between. Separate cDNA molecules each had unique molecular identifiers attached to them. One entry per CDR3 protein results from TCRdb running MiXCR on the 5' RACE reads. The sample comprises around 44,000 distinct CDR3 sequences, approximately 9.8% of which are singletons, and over 6.5% rests with the top ten. About this clonotype: Its target is unknown.

The rearrangement uses TRBV13 and TRBJ2-5; D is unresolved. The sample was whole blood. The sequence was collected from an adult who was a healthcare worker with PCR-confirmed SARS-CoV-2 infection or an uninfected control (not recorded which). The CDR3 DNA reads TGTGCCAGCAGCTCAAGGTCTGAGACCCAGTACTTC. It translates to CASSSRSETQYF.